The 22 T cell receptor beta chains below come from one sample, sequenced in a study of blood T cell repertoires in COVID-19. Using immunoSEQ multiplex PCR, the repertoire was profiled, and TCRdb retains in-frame clones only, with some absent. The sample lists 75,000 to 85,000 clones; about 85% were seen once. Sequencing was done on a sample of peripheral blood. The receptors were sampled from a man in his sixties with COVID-19, enrolled during active disease.

The chain joins TRBV19 to TRBJ2-5; maybe TRBD1 (5 bases). This CDR3 is 14 amino acids long. Per germline, CDR1 LNHDA and CDR2 SQIVND (reference sequence). V lost 3 bases and J 2 bases, leaving 10 bases between the germline ends. The CDR3 coding sequence is TGTGCCAGTAGTATGTGGGGCCCGCAAGAGACCCAGTACTTC. Protein: CASSMWGPQETQYF.

This chain uses TRBV5-1 with TRBJ1-2; unclear D gene. The V end lost 4 bases, the J end lost 2 bases, and 12 bases lay between the germline ends. The CDR3 extends over 14 amino acids. Germline CDR1 reads SGHRS; CDR2 reads YFSETQ. The DNA of the CDR3 is TGCGCCAGCAGCCGCACCCGGGAGAACTATGGCTACACCTTC. Translating gives CASSRTRENYGYTF.

The V and J genes are TRBV10-1 and TRBJ1-5; D remains unclear. The CDR3 length is 13 residues. V was trimmed by 0 bases and J by 5 bases, leaving 5 bases between them. Germline assignment: CDR1 WNHNN and CDR2 SYGVQD (reference sequence). This CDR3 reads CASSESEYQPQHF. The DNA for the CDR3 is TGCGCCAGCAGTGAGTCGGAGTATCAGCCCCAGCATTTT.

The table lists this clone with a count of one. J is TRBJ2-1 and V is TRBV19; D is undetermined. Germline V gives CDR1 LNHDA, CDR2 SQIVND (reference sequence). Trimming left V 6 bases short and J 5 bases short, with 14 bases between. The CDR3 sequence is 14 residues long. The CDR3 DNA is TGTGCCAGTAGCAGCGTCGGATACGACAATGAGCAGTTCTTC. It translates to CASSSVGYDNEQFF.

This clone was found once. The gene calls are TRBV5-1 and TRBJ2-1, with a possible D match to TRBD2 (5 bases). The V gene lost 4 bases and the J gene lost 10 bases, with 12 bases spanning the gap. CDR3 length: 12 amino acids. Germline V gene sequence: CDR1 SGHRS, CDR2 YFSETQ. DNA of the CDR3: TGCGCCAGCAGCACGGACCGGGGAGAGCAGTTCTTC. Its translation is CASSTDRGEQFF. The variable domain in full, completed from reference TRBV5-1 and TRBJ2-1, reads KAGVTQTPRYLIKTRGQQVTLSCSPISGHRSVSWYQQTPGQGLQFLFEYFSETQRNKGNFPGRFSGRQFSNSRSEMNVSTLELGDSALYLCASSTDRGEQFFGPGTRLTVL.

The V and J genes are TRBV28 and TRBJ1-4; D gene uncertain. Germline values: CDR1 MDHEN, CDR2 SYDVKM. Between the trimmed V and J ends, which lost 9 bases and 12 bases, there was a span of 14 bases. The CDR3 covers 11 residues. CDR3 in DNA: TGTGCCAGTCAAGCAGGCTGGGAACTGTTTTTT. It is translated as CASQAGWELFF.

The chain links TRBV9 to TRBJ2-3; D possibly corresponds to TRBD1 (7 bases). This CDR3 comprises 14 residues. Germline values: CDR1 SGDLS, CDR2 YYNGEE. The V end was cut by 6 bases, the J end by 3 bases, with 14 bases between. CDR3 protein: CASMQGGVTDTQYF. The DNA of the CDR3 is TGTGCCAGCATGCAGGGGGGCGTGACAGATACGCAGTATTTT.

This chain joins TRBV24-1 and TRBJ2-1; tentative D call: TRBD2 (6 bases). CDR3 length: 15 amino acids. Germline V gene lookup returns CDR1 KGHDR and CDR2 SFDVKD. The V gene lost 5 bases and the J gene lost 7 bases, with 17 bases spanning the gap. The CDR3 sequence is CATSVRGGGGNEQFF. The CDR3 DNA is TGTGCCACCAGTGTTCGTGGGGGTGGGGGGAATGAGCAGTTCTTC.

The chain has TRBV7-3 and TRBJ1-3; D is possibly TRBD1 (5 bases). V was cut by 0 bases and J by 2 bases, with 11 bases left in between. This CDR3 region has 16 residues. CDR1 is SGHTA and CDR2 is FQGTGA in the germline V gene. CDR3 residues: CASSLTGGDTGNTIYF. CDR3 DNA: TGTGCCAGCAGCTTAACTGGGGGGGATACTGGAAACACCATATATTTT.

This clone was observed a handful of times. CDR3 amino acids: CASSLGGGTSYEQYF. The CDR3 region has the DNA TGCGCCAGCAGCTTGGGTGGAGGAACCTCCTACGAGCAGTACTTC. The chain uses TRBV5-1 and TRBJ2-7; tentative D call: TRBD2 (5 bases). The CDR3 is 15 residues long. V gave up 0 bases and J gave up 0 bases, with 10 bases separating them. Germline V gene data show CDR1 as SGHRS and CDR2 as YFSETQ.

This rearrangement joins TRBV28 to TRBJ2-1, with TRBD2 matching over 12 bases. Germline CDR1 reads MDHEN; CDR2 reads SYDVKM. J gave up 4 bases and V 6 bases, and 4 bases lay outside the gene matches. The CDR3 sequence is 15 residues long. In nucleotides, the CDR3 is TGTGCCAGCAGCCGGACTAGCGGGGTATACAATGAGCAGTTCTTC. Its protein is CASSRTSGVYNEQFF.

This clone was counted once. The chain has TRBV5-1 and TRBJ2-7; D is possibly TRBD1 (5 bases). Trimming took 0 bases from V and 5 from J, leaving 18 bases between them. CDR1 and CDR2 (germline): SGHRS, YFSETQ. The CDR3 is 16 amino acids. The CDR3: CASSLAIRDSVDEQYF. CDR3 sequence (DNA): TGCGCCAGCAGCTTGGCAATCAGGGATTCAGTGGACGAGCAGTACTTC. Based on the CDR3 plus reference TRBV5-1 and TRBJ2-7, the full variable domain is KAGVTQTPRYLIKTRGQQVTLSCSPISGHRSVSWYQQTPGQGLQFLFEYFSETQRNKGNFPGRFSGRQFSNSRSEMNVSTLELGDSALYLCASSLAIRDSVDEQYFGPGTRLTVT.

Ten or more counts support this clone. The chain links TRBV2 to TRBJ1-5; 9 bases agree with TRBD1. There are 15 residues in the CDR3. Germline V gene data show CDR1 as SNHLY and CDR2 as FYNNEI. The junction had 9 bases not matched to a gene; V was cut back by 6 bases and J by 6 bases. The CDR3: CASRGHRGQSQPQHF. Written as DNA, the CDR3 is TGTGCCAGCAGAGGTCACAGGGGGCAGAGTCAGCCCCAGCATTTT.

The chain recombines TRBV28 with TRBJ2-4; 7 bases are a match to TRBD2. The CDR3 is 13 amino acids. V trimming: 7 bases; J trimming: 10 bases; junction bases outside the gene matches: 10. Germline V gene sequence: CDR1 MDHEN, CDR2 SYDVKM. CDR3 DNA: TGTGCCAGCACCCCCGGGGAGGGGCGGATTCAGTACTTC. This codes for CASTPGEGRIQYF.

Concerning this clone: This same CDR3 is encoded by further DNA sequences in the sample. The chain is built from TRBV19 and TRBJ1-5, with 9 bases that match TRBD1. The CDR3 contains 14 residues. Germline assignment: CDR1 LNHDA and CDR2 SQIVND (reference sequence). The junction had 4 bases not matched to a gene; V was cut back by 6 bases and J by 4 bases. The CDR3 sequence: CASSQGQGNQPQHF. The CDR3 DNA sequence: TGTGCCAGTAGCCAAGGACAGGGGAATCAGCCCCAGCATTTT.

The genes are TRBV5-1 and TRBJ2-1, with 10 bases identical to TRBD2. Germline V CDR1 and CDR2: SGHRS, YFSETQ. CDR3 length: 15 residues. The junction had 2 bases not matched to a gene; V was cut back by 2 bases and J by 3 bases. The CDR3 nucleotides read TGCGCCAGCAGCTTACTAGCGGGGAACTACAATGAGCAGTTCTTC. This codes for CASSLLAGNYNEQFF.

The chain recombines TRBV2 with TRBJ1-6, with TRBD1 matching 7 bases. Germline values: CDR1 SNHLY, CDR2 FYNNEI. The CDR3 sequence is 15 residues long. V was clipped by 6 bases and J by 14 bases; unmatched bases: 16. CDR3 sequence: CASSVDRESHRALHF. In DNA form, the CDR3 reads TGTGCCAGCAGCGTCGACAGGGAATCCCACAGGGCCCTCCACTTT.

The rearrangement joins TRBV5-1 to TRBJ2-7, with 8 positions matching TRBD1. CDR3 length equals 15 residues. The V segment lost 1 base and the J segment 4 bases; nucleotides outside the gene matches: 7. Germline V CDR1 and CDR2: SGHRS, YFSETQ. CDR3 coding DNA: TGCGCCAGCAGCTTGCCCCGGGACAGGCCTTACGAGCAGTACTTC. The encoded protein is CASSLPRDRPYEQYF.

This clone came up once. The CDR3 here is CASSLADGGWYEQYF. In DNA form, the CDR3 reads TGTGCCAGCAGCTTAGCCGATGGGGGGTGGTACGAGCAGTACTTC. The chain uses TRBV7-2 and TRBJ2-7; TRBD2 might be the D (6 bases). The CDR3 has 15 residues. Germline-derived CDR1 and CDR2 are SGHTA and FQGNSA. The V gene lost 0 bases and the J gene lost 4 bases, with 13 bases spanning the gap.

The V call is TRBV6-5, the J call TRBJ1-5, with 7 bases fitting TRBD1. J lost 4 bases, V lost 8 bases, and 11 bases had no gene match. This CDR3 comprises 15 residues. Germline CDR1 and CDR2: MNHEY and SVGAGI. DNA for the CDR3: TGTGCCAGCGACCTGTGGACAGGAGAAAATCAGCCCCAGCATTTT. Translated: CASDLWTGENQPQHF.

The chain recombines TRBV28 with TRBJ1-1, with unresolved D. The CDR3 length is 14 residues. Germline values: CDR1 MDHEN, CDR2 SYDVKM. The germline V and J ends were trimmed by 6 bases and 0 bases, with 11 bases remaining between them. The CDR3 here is CASRTQFVNTEAFF. As DNA, the CDR3 is TGTGCCAGCAGAACACAGTTTGTGAACACTGAAGCTTTCTTT.

The CDR3 here is CATSRDIKAGEGYTF. CDR3 DNA: TGTGCCACCAGCAGAGATATAAAGGCAGGGGAAGGCTACACCTTC. The genes are TRBV15 and TRBJ1-2; D is perhaps TRBD1 (6 bases). Deletions cut 0 bases from V and 8 bases from J, with 16 bases between. The CDR3 consists of 15 residues. Germline lookup yields CDR1 LNHNV and CDR2 YYDKDF (reference sequence).